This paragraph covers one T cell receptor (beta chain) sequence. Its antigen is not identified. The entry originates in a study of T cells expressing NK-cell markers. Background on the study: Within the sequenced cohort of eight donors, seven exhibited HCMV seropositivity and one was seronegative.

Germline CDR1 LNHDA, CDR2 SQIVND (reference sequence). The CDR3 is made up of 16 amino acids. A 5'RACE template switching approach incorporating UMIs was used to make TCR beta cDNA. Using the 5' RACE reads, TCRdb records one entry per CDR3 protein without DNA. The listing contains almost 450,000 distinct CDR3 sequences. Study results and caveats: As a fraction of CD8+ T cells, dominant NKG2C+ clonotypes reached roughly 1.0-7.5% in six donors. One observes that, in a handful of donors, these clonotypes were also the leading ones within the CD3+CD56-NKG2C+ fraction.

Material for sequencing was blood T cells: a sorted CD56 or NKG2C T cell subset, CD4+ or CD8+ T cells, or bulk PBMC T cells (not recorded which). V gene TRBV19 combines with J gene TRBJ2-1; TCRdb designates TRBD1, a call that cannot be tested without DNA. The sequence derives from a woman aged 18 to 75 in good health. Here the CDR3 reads CASSTFDRGLYNEQFF.